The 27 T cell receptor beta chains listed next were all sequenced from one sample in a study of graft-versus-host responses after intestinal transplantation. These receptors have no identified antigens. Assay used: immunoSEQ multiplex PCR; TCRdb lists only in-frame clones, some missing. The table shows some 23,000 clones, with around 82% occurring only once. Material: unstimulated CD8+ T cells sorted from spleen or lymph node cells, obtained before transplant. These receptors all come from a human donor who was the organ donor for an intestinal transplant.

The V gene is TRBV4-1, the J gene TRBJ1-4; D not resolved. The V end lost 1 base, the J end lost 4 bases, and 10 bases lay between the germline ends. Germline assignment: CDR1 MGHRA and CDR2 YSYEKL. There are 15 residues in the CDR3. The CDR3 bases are TGCGCCAGCAGCCAAGCCCCTTTGGGTAATGAAAAACTGTTTTTT. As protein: CASSQAPLGNEKLFF.

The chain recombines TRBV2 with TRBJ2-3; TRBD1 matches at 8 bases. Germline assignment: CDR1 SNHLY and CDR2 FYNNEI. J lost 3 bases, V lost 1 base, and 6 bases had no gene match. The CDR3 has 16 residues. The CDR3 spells CASSEGGQGETDTQYF. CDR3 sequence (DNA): TGTGCCAGCAGTGAAGGAGGACAGGGAGAAACAGATACGCAGTATTTT.

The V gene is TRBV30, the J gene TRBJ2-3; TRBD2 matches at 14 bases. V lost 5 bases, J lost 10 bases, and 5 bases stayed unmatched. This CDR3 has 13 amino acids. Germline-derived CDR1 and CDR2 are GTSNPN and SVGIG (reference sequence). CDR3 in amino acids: CAWAGLAGAPQYF. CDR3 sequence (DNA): TGTGCCTGGGCGGGACTAGCGGGAGCCCCGCAGTATTTT.

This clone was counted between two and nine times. The CDR3 region is CASSEPGGRYNEQFF. In nucleotides, the CDR3 is TGTGCCAGCAGTGAGCCCGGGGGTCGGTACAATGAGCAGTTCTTC. The chain carries TRBV6-1 and TRBJ2-1; tentative D call: TRBD2 (6 bases). The CDR3 contains 15 residues. Trimming cost V 3 bases and J 4 bases, with 13 bases left between them. CDR1 and CDR2 from the germline V gene are MNHNS and SASEGT.

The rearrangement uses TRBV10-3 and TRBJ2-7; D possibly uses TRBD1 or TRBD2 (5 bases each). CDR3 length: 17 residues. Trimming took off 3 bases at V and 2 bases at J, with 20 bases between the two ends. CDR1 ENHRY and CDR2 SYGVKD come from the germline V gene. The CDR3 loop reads CAISDPSGTAITYEQYF. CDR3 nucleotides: TGTGCCATCAGTGACCCCTCCGGGACCGCTATAACCTACGAGCAGTACTTC.

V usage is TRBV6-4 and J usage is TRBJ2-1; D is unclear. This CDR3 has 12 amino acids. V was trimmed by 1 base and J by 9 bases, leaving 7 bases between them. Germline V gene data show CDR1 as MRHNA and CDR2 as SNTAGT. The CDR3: CASSDFRSEQFF. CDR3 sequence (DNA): TGTGCCAGCAGTGACTTTAGGTCTGAGCAGTTCTTC.

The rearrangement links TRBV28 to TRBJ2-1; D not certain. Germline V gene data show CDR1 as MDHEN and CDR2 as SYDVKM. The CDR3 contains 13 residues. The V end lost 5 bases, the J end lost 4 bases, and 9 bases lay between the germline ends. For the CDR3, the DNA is TGTGCCAGCAGTCTCTCCAGATACAATGAGCAGTTCTTC. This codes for CASSLSRYNEQFF. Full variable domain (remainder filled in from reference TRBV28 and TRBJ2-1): DVKVTQSSRYLVKRTGEKVFLECVQDMDHENMFWYRQDPGLGLRLIYFSYDVKMKEKGDIPEGYSVSREKKERFSLILESASTNQTSMYLCASSLSRYNEQFFGPGTRLTVL.

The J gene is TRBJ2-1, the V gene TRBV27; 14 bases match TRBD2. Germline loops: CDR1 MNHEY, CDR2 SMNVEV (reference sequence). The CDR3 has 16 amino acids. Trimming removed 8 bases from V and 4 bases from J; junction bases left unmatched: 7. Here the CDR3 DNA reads TGTGCCAGCGGGACTAGCGGGAGTTTAAGGTACAATGAGCAGTTCTTC. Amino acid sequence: CASGTSGSLRYNEQFF.

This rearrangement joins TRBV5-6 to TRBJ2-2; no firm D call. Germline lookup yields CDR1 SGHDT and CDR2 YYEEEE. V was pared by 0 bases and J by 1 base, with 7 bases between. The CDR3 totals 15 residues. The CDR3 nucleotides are TGTGCCAGCAGCTTGGTTAGGAAGAACACCGGGGAGCTGTTTTTT. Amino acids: CASSLVRKNTGELFF.

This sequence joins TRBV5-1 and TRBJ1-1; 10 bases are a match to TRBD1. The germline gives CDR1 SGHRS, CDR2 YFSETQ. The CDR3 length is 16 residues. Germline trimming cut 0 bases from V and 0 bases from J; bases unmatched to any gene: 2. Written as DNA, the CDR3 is TGCGCCAGCAGCTTGGGACAGGGGGCGCTGAACACTGAAGCTTTCTTT. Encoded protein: CASSLGQGALNTEAFF.

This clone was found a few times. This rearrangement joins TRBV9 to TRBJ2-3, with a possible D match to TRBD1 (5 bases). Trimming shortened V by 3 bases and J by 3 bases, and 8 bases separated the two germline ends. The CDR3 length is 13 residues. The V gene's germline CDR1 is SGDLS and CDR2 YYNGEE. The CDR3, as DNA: TGTGCCAGCAGCGAGGACATAACAGATACGCAGTATTTT. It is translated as CASSEDITDTQYF.

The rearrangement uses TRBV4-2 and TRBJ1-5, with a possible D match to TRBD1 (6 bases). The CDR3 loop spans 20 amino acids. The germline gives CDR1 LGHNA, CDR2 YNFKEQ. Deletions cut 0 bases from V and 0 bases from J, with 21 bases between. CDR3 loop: CASSQDLTGPVLYSNQPQHF. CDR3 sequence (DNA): TGTGCCAGCAGCCAAGATTTGACAGGCCCCGTACTCTATAGCAATCAGCCCCAGCATTTT.

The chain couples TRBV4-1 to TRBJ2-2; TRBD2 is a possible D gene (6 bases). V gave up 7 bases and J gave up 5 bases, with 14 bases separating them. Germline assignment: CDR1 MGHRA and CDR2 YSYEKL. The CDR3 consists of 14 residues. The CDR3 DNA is TGCGCCAGCATGCCGAGGGCGGGGACCGGGGAGCTGTTTTTT. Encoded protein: CASMPRAGTGELFF.

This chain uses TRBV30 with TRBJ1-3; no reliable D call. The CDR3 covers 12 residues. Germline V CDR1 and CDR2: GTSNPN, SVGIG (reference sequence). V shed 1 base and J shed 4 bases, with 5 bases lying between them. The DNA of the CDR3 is TGTGCCTGGAGTGCTTGGGGAAACACCATATATTTT. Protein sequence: CAWSAWGNTIYF.

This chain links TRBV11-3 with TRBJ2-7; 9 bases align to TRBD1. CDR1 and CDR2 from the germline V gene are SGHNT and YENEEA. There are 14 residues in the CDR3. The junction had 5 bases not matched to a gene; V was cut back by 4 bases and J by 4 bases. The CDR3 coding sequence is TGTGCCAGCAGCTCGGGGACAGGGCGGTACGAGCAGTACTTC. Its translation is CASSSGTGRYEQYF. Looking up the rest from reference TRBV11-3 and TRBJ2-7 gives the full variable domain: EAGVVQSPRYKIIEKKQPVAFWCNPISGHNTLYWYLQNLGQGPELLIRYENEEAVDDSQLPKDRFSAERLKGVDSTLKIQPAELGDSAVYLCASSSGTGRYEQYFGPGTRLTVT.

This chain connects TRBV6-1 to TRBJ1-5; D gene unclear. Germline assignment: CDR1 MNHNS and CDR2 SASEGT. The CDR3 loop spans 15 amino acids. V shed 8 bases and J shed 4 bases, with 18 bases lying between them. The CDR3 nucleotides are TGTGCCAGCGAGGCGAGACATAACATTAATCAGCCCCAGCATTTT. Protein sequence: CASEARHNINQPQHF.

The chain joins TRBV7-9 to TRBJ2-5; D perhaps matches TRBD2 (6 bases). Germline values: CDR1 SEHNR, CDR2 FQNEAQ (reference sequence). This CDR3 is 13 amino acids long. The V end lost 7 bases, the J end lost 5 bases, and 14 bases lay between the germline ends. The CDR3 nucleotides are TGTGCCAGCACCGACGGAGGGGTGGAGACCCAGTACTTC. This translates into CASTDGGVETQYF.

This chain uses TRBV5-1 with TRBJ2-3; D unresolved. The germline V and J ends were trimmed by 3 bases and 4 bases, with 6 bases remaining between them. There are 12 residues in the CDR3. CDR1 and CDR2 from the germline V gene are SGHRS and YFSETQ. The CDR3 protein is CASSSGPDTQYF. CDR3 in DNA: TGCGCCAGCAGCTCCGGACCAGATACGCAGTATTTT. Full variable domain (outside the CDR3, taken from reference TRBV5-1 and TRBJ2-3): KAGVTQTPRYLIKTRGQQVTLSCSPISGHRSVSWYQQTPGQGLQFLFEYFSETQRNKGNFPGRFSGRQFSNSRSEMNVSTLELGDSALYLCASSSGPDTQYFGPGTRLTVL.

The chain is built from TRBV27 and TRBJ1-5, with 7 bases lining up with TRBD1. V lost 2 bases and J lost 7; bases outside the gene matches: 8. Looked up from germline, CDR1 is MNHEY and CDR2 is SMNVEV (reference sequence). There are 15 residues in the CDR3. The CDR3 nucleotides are TGTGCCAGCAGTTTAGGTGCGGCAGGGGGACAGCCCCAGCATTTT. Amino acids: CASSLGAAGGQPQHF.

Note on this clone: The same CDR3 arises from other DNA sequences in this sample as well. The CDR3 loop is CASSQDGREQFF. The CDR3 DNA is TGCGCCAGCAGCCAAGACGGTCGTGAGCAGTTCTTC. The V and J genes are TRBV4-3 and TRBJ2-1; D is undetermined. The CDR3 is 12 residues long. CDR1 and CDR2 from the germline V gene are LGHNA and YSLEER. The V end was cut by 0 bases, the J end by 9 bases, with 6 bases between.

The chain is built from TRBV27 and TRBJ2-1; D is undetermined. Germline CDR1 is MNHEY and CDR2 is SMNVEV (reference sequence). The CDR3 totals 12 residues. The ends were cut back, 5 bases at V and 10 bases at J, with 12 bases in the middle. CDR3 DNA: TGTGCCAGCAGTCCGTCCCCCCGGGAGCAGTTCTTC. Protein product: CASSPSPREQFF.

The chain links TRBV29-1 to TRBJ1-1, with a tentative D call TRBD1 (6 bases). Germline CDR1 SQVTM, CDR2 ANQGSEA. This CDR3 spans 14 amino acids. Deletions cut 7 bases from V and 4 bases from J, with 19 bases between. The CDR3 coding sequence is TGCAGCGCTTTTTTTGGGGGGCGATCCACTGAAGCTTTCTTT. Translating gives CSAFFGGRSTEAFF.

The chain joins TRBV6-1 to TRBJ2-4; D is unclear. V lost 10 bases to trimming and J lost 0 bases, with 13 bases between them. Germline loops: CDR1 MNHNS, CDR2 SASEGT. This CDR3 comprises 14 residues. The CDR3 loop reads CATSGRSAKNIQYF. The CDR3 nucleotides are TGTGCCACCTCAGGAAGGTCAGCCAAAAACATTCAGTACTTC.

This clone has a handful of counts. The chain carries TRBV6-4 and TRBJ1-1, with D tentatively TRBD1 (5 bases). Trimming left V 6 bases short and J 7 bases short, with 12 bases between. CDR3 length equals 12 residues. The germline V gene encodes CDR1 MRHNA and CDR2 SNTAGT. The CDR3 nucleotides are TGTGCCAGCAGGGATTTCGGGGGTGAAGCTTTCTTT. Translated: CASRDFGGEAFF.

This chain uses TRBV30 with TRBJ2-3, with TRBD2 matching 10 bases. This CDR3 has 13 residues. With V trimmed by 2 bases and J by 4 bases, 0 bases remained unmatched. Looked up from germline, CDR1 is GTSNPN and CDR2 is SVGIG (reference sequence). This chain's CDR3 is CAWSSGGADTQYF. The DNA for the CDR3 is TGTGCCTGGAGTAGCGGGGGGGCAGATACGCAGTATTTT.

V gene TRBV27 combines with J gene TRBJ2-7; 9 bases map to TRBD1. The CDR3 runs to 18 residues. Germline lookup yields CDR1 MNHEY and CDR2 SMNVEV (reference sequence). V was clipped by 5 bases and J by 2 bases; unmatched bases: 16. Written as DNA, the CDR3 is TGTGCCAGCAGTCCCCTCGCCGCCGGGACAGGGTTTCCCTACGAGCAGTACTTC. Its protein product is CASSPLAAGTGFPYEQYF.

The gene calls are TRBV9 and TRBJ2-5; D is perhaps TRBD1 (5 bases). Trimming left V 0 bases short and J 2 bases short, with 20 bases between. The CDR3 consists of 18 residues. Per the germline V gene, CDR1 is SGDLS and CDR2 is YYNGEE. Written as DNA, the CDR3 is TGTGCCAGCAGCGTAGGCCTTGGGGCAGCAGGTGGGCAAGAGACCCAGTACTTC. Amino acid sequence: CASSVGLGAAGGQETQYF.